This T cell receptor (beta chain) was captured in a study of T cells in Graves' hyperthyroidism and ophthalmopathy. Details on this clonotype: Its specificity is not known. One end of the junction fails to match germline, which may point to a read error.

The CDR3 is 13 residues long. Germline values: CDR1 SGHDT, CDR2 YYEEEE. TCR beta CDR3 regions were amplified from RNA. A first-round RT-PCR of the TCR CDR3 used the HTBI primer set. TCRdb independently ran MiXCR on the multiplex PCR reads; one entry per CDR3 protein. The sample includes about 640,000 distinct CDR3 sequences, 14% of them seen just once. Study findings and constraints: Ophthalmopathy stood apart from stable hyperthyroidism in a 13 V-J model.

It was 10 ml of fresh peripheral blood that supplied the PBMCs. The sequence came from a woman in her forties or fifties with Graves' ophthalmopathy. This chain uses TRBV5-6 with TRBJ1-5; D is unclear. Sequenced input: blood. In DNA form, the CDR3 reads TGTGCCAGCAGCCGCCAGGTTGGGAGTCCCCAGCTTTTT. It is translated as CASSRQVGSPQLF.